This T cell receptor (beta chain) was recovered during a study of T cell clonotyping in hematopoietic cell transplantation. Overall study findings and caveats: Recipient TCR diversity dropped after transplant; expanded clonotypes rose from day 30 to 180.

In this sample, this clone turned up a few times. Its cognate antigen is unknown. Trimming left V 2 bases short and J 5 bases short, with 12 bases between. CDR3 length equals 13 residues. The V gene's germline CDR1 is GTSNPN and CDR2 SVGIG (reference sequence). Here immunoSEQ multiplex PCR was the method, and the copy in TCRdb shows in-frame clones only, minus some. The data contain several thousand clones, about 87% of them singletons. The source is a male patient aged 45 to 59 who had an allogeneic stem cell transplant from a related donor, so the T cells may come from the graft donor. Some clones in this sample may be carry-over from other donors' samples. This sample comprised PBMCs, obtained 100 days after allogeneic stem cell transplant. The chain combines TRBV30 with TRBJ1-2; D gene ambiguous. CDR3 protein: CAWSIILGYGYTF. The CDR3 DNA reads as TGTGCCTGGAGTATAATTCTGGGGTATGGCTACACCTTC. Filled out from reference TRBV30 and TRBJ1-2, the complete variable domain reads SQTIHQWPATLVQPVGSPLSLECTVEGTSNPNLYWYRQAAGRGLQLLFYSVGIGQISSEVPQNLSASRPQDRQFILSSKKLLLSDSGFYLCAWSIILGYGYTFGSGTRLTVV.